In its sample, the clone carrying this T cell receptor beta chain was seen many times. One end of the junction is discordant with germline, which a read error may explain. The sample belongs to a study of CD8+CD57+ T cells in acquired aplastic anemia. From germline, CDR1 is SGHTA and CDR2 FQGTGA. The CDR3 is 13 amino acids. An expansion of CD8+CD57+ cells by flow cytometry had been shown in patients chosen for sequencing. CDR3 and TCR beta VDJ profiling relied on a genomic DNA template. TCRdb re-called the reads with MiXCR, one entry per CDR3 protein. The sample comprises hundreds of thousands of distinct CDR3 sequences, over 25% of which are singletons, and about 0.8% rests with the top ten.

Specimen: sorted CD4+, CD8+, or CD8+CD57+ T cells (not recorded which) from PBMCs. The TCR sequence derives from a human donor with aplastic anemia. V and J are TRBV7-3 and TRBJ2-7; TRBD2 matches at 8 bases. The CDR3 loop reads CASSGSGAYEQYF. The CDR3 DNA is TGCGCCAGCAGCGGGAGTGGCGCCTACGAGCAGTACTTC.